This is a list of T cell receptor beta chains from one sample in a study of shared clonotypes between healthy human individuals. TCRdb keeps only in-frame clones here, not all; method: immunoSEQ multiplex PCR. The sample lists about 2.1 million clones, 85% to 95% occurring once. The material sequenced was naive CD8+ T cells from PBMCs. The receptors come from a man aged 18-30 years in good health. Some clones in this sample may be carry-over from other donors' samples. Both conserved end residues are part of each CDR3. The D gene is left open where the match is weak. Size is omitted from some rows. Given values are once, few, many or a class for expanded clones.

v_gene	abundance	j_gene	d_gene	CDR3nt	CDR3aa
TRBV30	once	TRBJ2-4	-	TGTGCCTGGAGAGGGTTGCCAAGGGAGTCAATACTAAACATTCAGTACTTC	CAWRGLPRESILNIQYF
TRBV27	-	TRBJ2-7	TRBD1	TGTGCCAGCAGTCTCGGGACAGAGTTCTACGAGCAGTACTTC	CASSLGTEFYEQYF
TRBV19	once	TRBJ2-7	TRBD2	TGTGCCAGTAGCAGACTAGCGGGAGCTGACGAGCAGTACTTC	CASSRLAGADEQYF
TRBV5-1	-	TRBJ1-5	-	TGCGCCAGCAGCACATACGCCGGTCAGCCCCAGCATTTT	CASSTYAGQPQHF
TRBV5-4	-	TRBJ2-2	TRBD1	TGTGCCAGCAGCTTAGGACAGGGGGCAACCGGGGAGCTGTTTTTT	CASSLGQGATGELFF
TRBV11-2	once	TRBJ2-7	-	TGTGCCAGCAGCTTAGTGCACCTGGAGCAGTACTTC	CASSLVHLEQYF
TRBV29-1	-	TRBJ2-1	TRBD2	TGCAGTACCGGGGGGAGAACCTACAATGAGCAGTTCTTC	CSTGGRTYNEQFF
TRBV19	-	TRBJ1-1	-	TGTGCCAGTAGTATTAACAGCTTGAACACTGAAGCTTTCTTT	CASSINSLNTEAFF
TRBV13	-	TRBJ2-1	TRBD2	TGTGCCAGCAGCCCAGGACTAGCGGGGGTGTATGAGCAGTTCTTC	CASSPGLAGVYEQFF
TRBV27	-	TRBJ2-7	-	TGTGCCAGCAGTTACTCTGGGGGGTGGGCCTACGAGCAGTACTTC	CASSYSGGWAYEQYF
TRBV7-9	-	TRBJ2-7	TRBD2	TGTGCCAGCAGCCTGCCGGGACTAGCGGGAGCTTACGAGCAGTACTTC	CASSLPGLAGAYEQYF
TRBV7-9	-	TRBJ2-2	-	TGTGCCAGCAGCTTAGCGCAGCAAGGGGGCGGGGAGCTGTTTTTT	CASSLAQQGGGELFF